These 29 T cell receptor beta chains were all obtained from the same sample, sequenced in a study of T cell repertoires in cytomegalovirus infection. From the reads, TCRdb called clonotypes with MiXCR, one entry per CDR3 protein. The table lists roughly 180,000 distinct CDR3 sequences, roughly 20% of them singletons, with about 25% in the top ten. These TCRs are of unknown antigen specificity. Sequenced material: CD8+ T cells from cultured PBMCs, taken from culture after CMV antigen stimulation. The source of these receptors is a human donor in good health (CMV status not recorded). Some clones in this sample may be carry-over from other donors' samples.

V usage is TRBV7-3 and J usage is TRBJ1-2; D uncertain. The CDR3 runs to 15 residues. The germline CDR1 and CDR2 sequences are SGHTA and FQGTGA. Between the trimmed V and J ends, which lost 2 bases and 0 bases, there was a span of 10 bases. CDR3 nucleotides: TGTGCCAGCAGCTTATCCACAAGGACTAACTATGGCTACACCTTC. Its translation is CASSLSTRTNYGYTF.

This clonotype was detected a few times. The rearrangement links TRBV6-1 to TRBJ2-1; 8 bases fit TRBD2. The CDR3 consists of 16 residues. Germline V gene data show CDR1 as MNHNS and CDR2 as SASEGT. The trim removed 3 bases at V and 7 bases at J, leaving 11 bases unmatched. CDR3: CASSDDGGASRNEQFF. The CDR3 DNA is TGTGCCAGCAGTGATGACGGGGGGGCCTCACGGAATGAGCAGTTCTTC.

V gene TRBV5-6 combines with J gene TRBJ2-2, with TRBD1 matching 12 bases. Germline V gene sequence: CDR1 SGHDT, CDR2 YYEEEE. V trimming: 4 bases; J trimming: 7 bases; junction bases outside the gene matches: 14. The CDR3 runs 18 residues. The CDR3 DNA reads as TGTGCCAGCAGCCCCGGAGGGACAGGGGGCGCTAAGGGCGGGGAGCTGTTTTTT. Amino acids: CASSPGGTGGAKGGELFF.

The rearrangement uses TRBV7-2 and TRBJ2-2, with TRBD1 as a possible D gene (5 bases). The CDR3 runs to 12 residues. Trimming stripped 3 bases from V and 10 bases from J, with 9 bases between. Germline V gives CDR1 SGHTA, CDR2 FQGNSA. The CDR3 region is CASSFPGQELFF. DNA for the CDR3: TGTGCCAGCAGCTTCCCAGGGCAGGAGCTGTTTTTT.

This chain uses TRBV6-5 with TRBJ2-7; no definite D call. The CDR3 is 13 residues long. From germline, CDR1 is MNHEY and CDR2 SVGAGI. The V gene lost 0 bases and the J gene lost 3 bases, with 6 bases spanning the gap. CDR3 sequence reads: CASSYSEDYEQYF. The CDR3 DNA reads as TGTGCCAGCAGTTACTCGGAAGACTACGAGCAGTACTTC.

This clonotype turned up a few times. The chain joins TRBV27 to TRBJ2-7, with D possibly being TRBD2 (5 bases). This CDR3 spans 18 amino acids. The germline CDR1 and CDR2 sequences are MNHEY and SMNVEV (reference sequence). V lost 0 bases and J 2 bases, leaving 20 bases between the germline ends. The CDR3 is CASSLSRLRTEEAYEQYF. CDR3 nucleotides: TGTGCCAGCAGTTTATCGCGGCTCCGGACTGAGGAGGCCTACGAGCAGTACTTC.

This clonotype was observed a few times. The chain links TRBV12-3 or TRBV12-4 to TRBJ1-5; D gene unclear. The germline V and J ends were trimmed by 6 bases and 5 bases, with 17 bases remaining between them. This CDR3 region has 15 residues. The CDR3 region is CASRLGWSWDQPQHF. Here the CDR3 DNA reads TGTGCCAGCAGACTAGGGTGGTCCTGGGATCAGCCCCAGCATTTT.

The chain carries TRBV29-1 and TRBJ2-3, with TRBD2 matching over 8 bases. CDR3 length: 14 residues. CDR1 SQVTM and CDR2 ANQGSEA come from the germline V gene. The ends lost 3 bases at V and 6 bases at J; junction bases unmatched: 8. CDR3 sequence: CSVESGTSADTQYF. CDR3 bases: TGCAGCGTTGAGTCCGGGACTAGTGCGGATACGCAGTATTTT.

V usage is TRBV5-4 and J usage is TRBJ2-7, with TRBD1 matching 7 bases. The CDR3 spans 13 residues. V lost 3 bases to trimming and J lost 3 bases; unmatched junction nucleotides: 3. Germline CDR1 is SGHNT and CDR2 is YYREEE (reference sequence). DNA of the CDR3: TGTGCCAGCAGCTGGGGACAGTTCTACGAGCAGTACTTC. Residues: CASSWGQFYEQYF.

This clonotype was observed a few times. This sequence joins TRBV12-3 or TRBV12-4 and TRBJ2-5; D gene uncertain. Trimming shortened V by 3 bases and J by 4 bases, and 12 bases separated the two germline ends. This CDR3 has 14 amino acids. The CDR3 sequence: CASSFGRRGETQYF. CDR3 DNA sequence: TGTGCCAGCAGTTTTGGGCGGCGTGGAGAGACCCAGTACTTC.

This clonotype came up a few times. The rearrangement uses TRBV6-5 and TRBJ1-4; 8 nucleotides line up with TRBD1. V was pared by 2 bases and J by 10 bases, with 6 bases of the junction left unmatched. The CDR3 consists of 14 residues. The V gene's germline CDR1 is MNHEY and CDR2 SVGAGI. The CDR3 DNA reads as TGTGCCAGCAGTTACGGGCAGGGGGCTGCAAAACTGTTTTTT. Its translation is CASSYGQGAAKLFF.

The chain combines TRBV7-2 with TRBJ2-3, with 8 bases matching TRBD1. J was trimmed by 0 bases and V by 5 bases; bases with no gene match: 7. CDR1 is SGHTA and CDR2 is FQGNSA in the germline V gene. The CDR3 has 16 amino acids. CDR3 residues: CASSQRTGPSTDTQYF. The CDR3 DNA reads TGTGCCAGCAGCCAAAGGACAGGGCCCAGCACAGATACGCAGTATTTT.

A few counts support this clonotype. J is TRBJ1-1 and V is TRBV12-3 or TRBV12-4, with D maybe TRBD1 (5 bases). The CDR3 runs 16 residues. The germline V and J ends were trimmed by 5 bases and 1 base, with 17 bases remaining between them. The CDR3 nucleotides read TGTGCCAGCAGTGCGGAGGGTAGGGGACGGAACACTGAAGCTTTCTTT. As protein: CASSAEGRGRNTEAFF.

The rearrangement joins TRBV9 to TRBJ1-1; the D gene is possibly TRBD1 (5 bases). The germline V gene encodes CDR1 SGDLS and CDR2 YYNGEE. The CDR3 has 17 amino acids. V lost 4 bases and J 2 bases, leaving 21 bases between the germline ends. The DNA for the CDR3 is TGTGCCAGCAGCCCCCTTTTTTCAGGGTCCCCAAACACTGAAGCTTTCTTT. Its protein product is CASSPLFSGSPNTEAFF.

A few counts support this clonotype. CDR3 in DNA: TGTGCCAGCAGTTTGGGCGGCGAATCCCAGCATTTT. Translation gives CASSLGGESQHF. This rearrangement joins TRBV12-3 or TRBV12-4 to TRBJ1-5; no definite D call. The CDR3 length is 12 residues. V dropped 3 bases and J dropped 11 bases, with 11 bases sitting between them.

This clonotype was counted between two and nine times. The rearrangement joins TRBV19 to TRBJ2-7, with unresolved D. The CDR3 is 14 residues long. The V gene's germline CDR1 is LNHDA and CDR2 SQIVND (reference sequence). Trimming shortened V by 4 bases and J by 1 base, and 11 bases separated the two germline ends. The CDR3 loop is CASSSPDESYEQYF. Here the CDR3 DNA reads TGTGCCAGTAGTAGCCCGGACGAATCCTACGAGCAGTACTTC.

The chain couples TRBV7-6 to TRBJ1-2; 11 bases align to TRBD1. Germline CDR1 reads SGHVS; CDR2 reads FNYEAQ. The CDR3 totals 18 residues. Losses at the gene ends were 5 bases for V and 2 bases for J; bases not matched to a gene: 13. The CDR3 region is CASSPRDRGTPSNYGYTF. The CDR3 nucleotides read TGTGCCAGCAGCCCTCGGGACAGGGGGACCCCATCCAACTATGGCTACACCTTC.

CDR3 DNA sequence: TGTGCCAGCAGTGACGACAGGGGACCTGAAGCTTTCTTT. Its translation: CASSDDRGPEAFF. V and J are TRBV6-2 or TRBV6-3 and TRBJ1-1; TRBD1 matches at 8 bases. This CDR3 is 13 amino acids long. The trim removed 5 bases at V and 6 bases at J, leaving 5 bases unmatched. CDR1 is MNHEY and CDR2 is SVGEGT in the germline V gene.

The V call is TRBV24-1, the J call TRBJ2-1, with D possibly matching TRBD2 (6 bases). The germline gives CDR1 KGHDR, CDR2 SFDVKD. V was clipped by 7 bases and J by 4 bases, with 16 bases between them. The length of the CDR3 is 15 residues. The DNA of the CDR3 is TGTGCCACCAGCGTATCCACGGGGAGGTACAATGAGCAGTTCTTC. Its translation is CATSVSTGRYNEQFF.

This clonotype was counted between two and nine times. The chain combines TRBV11-1 with TRBJ1-1, with D uncertain. This CDR3 contains 19 residues. Germline CDR1 reads SGHAT; CDR2 reads FQDESV (reference sequence). Trimming cost V 1 base and J 0 bases, with 21 bases left between them. The CDR3 sequence is CASSLVGGGEGGLNTEAFF. The DNA for the CDR3 is TGTGCCAGCAGCTTAGTCGGTGGTGGGGAGGGAGGCCTGAACACTGAAGCTTTCTTT.

The genes are TRBV2 and TRBJ1-1, with D possibly being TRBD1 (6 bases). The CDR3 is 14 amino acids. Germline V gene sequence: CDR1 SNHLY, CDR2 FYNNEI. V gave up 2 bases and J gave up 0 bases, with 7 bases separating them. The CDR3 loop is CASSERQVNTEAFF. The CDR3 bases are TGTGCCAGCAGTGAAAGACAGGTGAACACTGAAGCTTTCTTT.

V gene TRBV7-6 combines with J gene TRBJ2-1; no reliable D call. Germline V gene lookup returns CDR1 SGHVS and CDR2 FNYEAQ. Trimming took off 2 bases at V and 0 bases at J, with 20 bases between the two ends. The length of the CDR3 is 19 residues. CDR3 nucleotides: TGTGCCAGCAGCTTAAGAGCGCCTATTTTACCCAGCTCCTACAATGAGCAGTTCTTC. Its protein product is CASSLRAPILPSSYNEQFF.

This chain links TRBV7-9 with TRBJ1-3; unclear D gene. Germline CDR1 SEHNR, CDR2 FQNEAQ (reference sequence). The CDR3 length is 17 residues. Trimming pared 1 base from V and 1 base from J, leaving 14 bases between. The CDR3, as DNA: TGTGCCAGCAGCTTAGTAAGGGCCGCCGATTCTGGAAACACCATATATTTT. It yields the protein CASSLVRAADSGNTIYF. The full variable domain, in which reference TRBV7-9 and TRBJ1-3 provide the parts outside the CDR3, is DTGVSQNPRHKITKRGQNVTFRCDPISEHNRLYWYRQTLGQGPEFLTYFQNEAQLEKSRLLSDRFSAERPKGSFSTLEIQRTEQGDSAMYLCASSLVRAADSGNTIYFGEGSWLTVV.

V and J are TRBV6-2 or TRBV6-3 and TRBJ2-2, with 7 bases identical to TRBD1. Looked up from germline, CDR1 is MNHEY and CDR2 is SVGEGT. V lost 6 bases to trimming and J lost 0 bases; unmatched junction nucleotides: 10. The CDR3 spans 17 residues. Written as DNA, the CDR3 is TGTGCCAGCAGACCTAGGTCGGGGACAGCGAACACCGGGGAGCTGTTTTTT. It codes for CASRPRSGTANTGELFF.

The chain uses TRBV7-9 and TRBJ2-7; perhaps TRBD2 as D (5 bases). This CDR3 comprises 15 residues. Germline CDR1 is SEHNR and CDR2 is FQNEAQ (reference sequence). Trimming took 5 bases from V and 1 from J, leaving 15 bases between them. The CDR3 DNA sequence: TGTGCCAGCAGCCCCACTCCTGGCGGGTCCTACGAGCAGTACTTC. Translated: CASSPTPGGSYEQYF. The variable domain in full, completed from reference TRBV7-9 and TRBJ2-7, reads DTGVSQNPRHKITKRGQNVTFRCDPISEHNRLYWYRQTLGQGPEFLTYFQNEAQLEKSRLLSDRFSAERPKGSFSTLEIQRTEQGDSAMYLCASSPTPGGSYEQYFGPGTRLTVT.

The chain carries TRBV5-6 and TRBJ2-2; unclear D gene. This CDR3 has 14 residues. V was pared by 0 bases and J by 5 bases, with 8 bases between. Germline V gene data show CDR1 as SGHDT and CDR2 as YYEEEE. The chain's CDR3 is CASSLDMVTGELFF. CDR3 sequence (DNA): TGTGCCAGCAGCTTGGATATGGTAACCGGGGAGCTGTTTTTT.

The table lists this clonotype with a few counts. The chain recombines TRBV7-9 with TRBJ1-1; 7 bases are shared with TRBD1. V lost 4 bases to trimming and J lost 7 bases; unmatched junction nucleotides: 6. This CDR3 has 13 residues. Germline V gene sequence: CDR1 SEHNR, CDR2 FQNEAQ (reference sequence). CDR3 loop: CASSSTGVGEAFF. The CDR3 nucleotides are TGTGCCAGCAGCTCAACAGGGGTTGGTGAAGCTTTCTTT.

This clonotype has only a few counts. Because it lacks the conserved phenylalanine or tryptophan at the end, this CDR3 is likely a read error. The chain is built from TRBV19 and TRBJ2-2, with D tentatively TRBD2 (5 bases). The CDR3 is 16 amino acids. Trimming stripped 4 bases from V and 5 bases from J, with 17 bases between. The germline CDR1 and CDR2 sequences are LNHDA and SQIVND (reference sequence). The CDR3 is CASSNPIGPGTGELFL. The CDR3 DNA sequence: TGTGCCAGTAGTAACCCCATCGGACCGGGAACCGGGGAGCTGTTTCTT.

The rearrangement uses TRBV4-3 and TRBJ1-6; D unresolved. CDR1 is LGHNA, CDR2 YSLEER, per germline. The CDR3 is 13 amino acids. The V end lost 0 bases, the J end lost 8 bases, and 5 bases lay between the germline ends. CDR3 DNA sequence: TGCGCCAGCAGCCAAGATTGGCATTCACCCCTCCACTTT. Translation gives CASSQDWHSPLHF.